This entry lists 22 T cell receptor beta chains sequenced from one sample in a study of PD-1 blockade in classical Hodgkin lymphoma. Time point meaning: cycle 4 day 1 (C4D1), after more than five weeks of nivolumab. Each of the patients experienced relapse following autologous stem cell transplantation, and their brentuximab vedotin exposure differed. Thawed PBMCs were the source of CD4+ T cells, purified by magnetic negative selection. Assay used: immunoSEQ multiplex PCR; TCRdb lists only in-frame clones, some missing. The table lists under 20,000 clones, around 80% of them singletons. Specimen: CD4+ T cells from blood, collected before the fourth cycle of nivolumab. The source of these receptors is a human donor with classical Hodgkin lymphoma.

The CDR3 spells CASSLGTGTTYEQYF. The CDR3 DNA reads TGTGCCAGCAGCTTAGGGACAGGGACGACCTACGAGCAGTACTTC. The V call is TRBV7-2, the J call TRBJ2-7, with 8 bases that match TRBD1. The CDR3 length is 15 residues. CDR1 and CDR2 from the germline V gene are SGHTA and FQGNSA. With 1 base clipped from V and 2 bases from J, the junction kept 4 bases outside the gene matches.

This clone occurred a few times. The DNA for the CDR3 is TGTGCCAGTAGCCTCGGGGGTGGCAGGGGGAATCAGCCCCAGCATTTT. It is translated as CASSLGGGRGNQPQHF. This sequence joins TRBV19 and TRBJ1-5, with 7 bases matching TRBD1. The trim removed 6 bases at V and 4 bases at J, leaving 12 bases unmatched. Germline lookup yields CDR1 LNHDA and CDR2 SQIVND (reference sequence). The CDR3 is made up of 16 amino acids.

The chain is built from TRBV7-2 and TRBJ2-1, with D possibly being TRBD2 (5 bases). The V end was cut by 5 bases, the J end by 3 bases, with 14 bases between. This CDR3 is 15 amino acids long. Germline CDR1 is SGHTA and CDR2 is FQGNSA. As DNA, the CDR3 is TGTGCCAGCAGCGGAGGCGGAAATTACTACAATGAGCAGTTCTTC. This encodes CASSGGGNYYNEQFF.

The rearrangement links TRBV9 to TRBJ1-1; maybe TRBD1 (5 bases). CDR3 size: 15 residues. Germline CDR1 is SGDLS and CDR2 is YYNGEE. V was shortened by 0 bases and J by 5 bases, with 14 bases between the two germline ends. The CDR3 loop is CASSVGVRGGTEAFF. The CDR3 nucleotides are TGTGCCAGCAGCGTAGGAGTGCGGGGGGGGACTGAAGCTTTCTTT.

The V and J genes are TRBV16 and TRBJ1-1; possible D gene TRBD1, 5 bases. This CDR3 contains 18 residues. Trimming took 2 bases from V and 2 from J, leaving 21 bases between them. CDR1 KGHSY and CDR2 FQNENV come from the germline V gene. This CDR3 is CASSQPLRPGTVNTEAFF. The CDR3 DNA reads as TGTGCCAGCAGCCAACCGCTGAGACCCGGGACGGTTAACACTGAAGCTTTCTTT.

V gene TRBV7-9 combines with J gene TRBJ1-3, with TRBD1 matching over 7 bases. V lost 1 base to trimming and J lost 0 bases; unmatched junction nucleotides: 12. The germline gives CDR1 SEHNR, CDR2 FQNEAQ (reference sequence). The CDR3 is made up of 19 amino acids. The CDR3 coding sequence is TGTGCCAGCAGCTTAGTTAGGGGGCCAGAAGGACACTCTGGAAACACCATATATTTT. Translation gives CASSLVRGPEGHSGNTIYF.

The chain uses TRBV7-9 and TRBJ2-3; D might be TRBD1 (7 bases). V was trimmed by 5 bases and J by 1 base, leaving 19 bases between them. The CDR3 length is 17 residues. Germline CDR1 reads SEHNR; CDR2 reads FQNEAQ (reference sequence). This CDR3 is CASSQRAPGQGTDTQYF. In nucleotides, the CDR3 is TGTGCCAGCAGCCAGCGGGCTCCCGGACAGGGCACAGATACGCAGTATTTT.

This chain connects TRBV5-8 to TRBJ1-1, with a possible D match to TRBD1 (5 bases). The length of the CDR3 is 16 residues. The germline CDR1 and CDR2 sequences are SGHTS and YDEGEE. V lost 1 base to trimming and J lost 2 bases, with 15 bases between them. CDR3 in amino acids: CASSLLMGVVNTEAFF. The CDR3 DNA is TGTGCCAGCAGCTTGTTGATGGGGGTAGTTAACACTGAAGCTTTCTTT. The entire variable domain, with the rest obtained from reference TRBV5-8 and TRBJ1-1, is as follows: EAGVTQSPTHLIKTRGQQATLRCSPISGHTSVYWYQQALGLGLQFLLWYDEGEERNRGNFPPRFSGRQFPNYSSELNVNALELEDSALYLCASSLLMGVVNTEAFFGQGTRLTVV.

The chain is built from TRBV5-1 and TRBJ2-1, with D perhaps given as TRBD1 or TRBD2 (6 bases each). The V end lost 5 bases, the J end lost 6 bases, and 18 bases lay between the germline ends. CDR3 size: 15 residues. Germline assignment: CDR1 SGHRS and CDR2 YFSETQ. The CDR3 bases are TGCGCCAGCAGTTTACTGGGTAGGGGGGCCAATGAGCAGTTCTTC. This gives the protein CASSLLGRGANEQFF.

The chain couples TRBV2 to TRBJ2-2; D is unclear. This CDR3 is 17 amino acids long. V was trimmed by 3 bases and J by 3 bases, leaving 17 bases between them. The germline CDR1 and CDR2 sequences are SNHLY and FYNNEI. The CDR3 coding sequence is TGTGCCAGCAGTGATGCAGGATCCTATACAGACACCGGGGAGCTGTTTTTT. It codes for CASSDAGSYTDTGELFF.

V gene TRBV5-4 combines with J gene TRBJ1-3; unclear D gene. There are 13 residues in the CDR3. CDR1 and CDR2 (germline): SGHNT, YYREEE (reference sequence). The V gene lost 0 bases and the J gene lost 6 bases, with 7 bases spanning the gap. The CDR3 loop reads CASSLAVENTIYF. The CDR3 DNA is TGTGCCAGCAGCTTGGCTGTAGAAAACACCATATATTTT.

A note on this clone: The junction and the germline gene differ at one end; a read error may be behind it. The rearrangement joins TRBV11-2 to TRBJ2-1; 7 nucleotides match TRBD2. Per the germline V gene, CDR1 is SGHAT and CDR2 is FQNNGV. This CDR3 comprises 17 residues. The chain's CDR3 is CASSQAGAGVRQVEQFF. In DNA form, the CDR3 reads TGCGCCAGCAGCCAAGCCGGGGCGGGAGTCCGGCAGGTTGAGCAGTTCTTC.

The chain is built from TRBV7-2 and TRBJ2-1; D is undetermined. V lost 1 base, J lost 4 bases, and 5 bases lay in between. Germline V gene sequence: CDR1 SGHTA, CDR2 FQGNSA. CDR3 size: 13 residues. The CDR3, as DNA: TGTGCCAGCAGCTTAGTCCCATACAATGAGCAGTTCTTC. Its translation: CASSLVPYNEQFF.

The chain combines TRBV7-2 with TRBJ1-4; D is undetermined. Looked up from germline, CDR1 is SGHTA and CDR2 is FQGNSA. This CDR3 is 16 amino acids long. The germline V and J ends were trimmed by 5 bases and 7 bases, with 20 bases remaining between them. The CDR3 region is CASSPNPGPYPEKLFF. The CDR3 DNA sequence: TGTGCCAGCAGCCCAAATCCCGGGCCTTACCCTGAAAAACTGTTTTTT. Together with reference TRBV7-2 and TRBJ1-4, the CDR3 gives the full variable domain: GAGVSQSPSNKVTEKGKDVELRCDPISGHTALYWYRQSLGQGLEFLIYFQGNSAPDKSGLPSDRFSAERTGGSVSTLTIQRTQQEDSAVYLCASSPNPGPYPEKLFFGSGTQLSVL.

Only one count was recorded for this clone. The chain joins TRBV7-2 to TRBJ2-7; no clear D. Germline V gene lookup returns CDR1 SGHTA and CDR2 FQGNSA. This CDR3 has 14 amino acids. Trimming left V 3 bases short and J 3 bases short, with 12 bases between. In DNA, the CDR3 is TGTGCCAGCAGCTTCCCGGGCCGCCACTACGAGCAGTACTTC. This encodes CASSFPGRHYEQYF.

The chain recombines TRBV2 with TRBJ1-1, with TRBD1 matching over 7 bases. The V gene's germline CDR1 is SNHLY and CDR2 FYNNEI. V was pared by 8 bases and J by 4 bases, with 7 bases of the junction left unmatched. There are 13 residues in the CDR3. The CDR3 is CASQDRVSTEAFF. Here the CDR3 DNA reads TGTGCCAGCCAAGACAGGGTTAGCACTGAAGCTTTCTTT.

The chain uses TRBV5-5 and TRBJ1-2; the D is unclear. Looked up from germline, CDR1 is SGHKS and CDR2 is YYEKEE (reference sequence). Between the trimmed V and J ends, which lost 2 bases and 0 bases, there was a span of 8 bases. CDR3 length: 14 amino acids. In DNA form, the CDR3 reads TGTGCCAGCAGCTTTCGTGAACCTAACTATGGCTACACCTTC. Translated, it gives CASSFREPNYGYTF.

The CDR3 loop is CASSLSIAGDTDTQYF. In nucleotides, the CDR3 is TGCGCCAGCAGCTTGTCGATAGCGGGAGACACAGATACGCAGTATTTT. The V and J genes are TRBV5-1 and TRBJ2-3; 9 bases line up with TRBD2. The CDR3 totals 16 residues. From germline, CDR1 is SGHRS and CDR2 YFSETQ. Germline trimming cut 1 base from V and 2 bases from J; bases unmatched to any gene: 5.

J is TRBJ1-3 and V is TRBV30; TRBD1 is a possible D gene (6 bases). This CDR3 has 13 amino acids. Germline V lookup: CDR1 GTSNPN, CDR2 SVGIG (reference sequence). Trimming pared 5 bases from V and 1 base from J, leaving 9 bases between. The CDR3: CAWYTGSGNTIYF. DNA of the CDR3: TGTGCCTGGTATACAGGGTCTGGAAACACCATATATTTT.

The chain carries TRBV5-1 and TRBJ2-1; 16 positions match TRBD2. V shed 0 bases, J shed 4 bases, and the junction held 10 bases outside the gene matches. CDR3 length: 20 residues. CDR1 and CDR2 (germline): SGHRS, YFSETQ. The CDR3 region has the DNA TGCGCCAGCAGCTTGGCCGTGGGACTAGCGGGGGGGCCGGAATACAATGAGCAGTTCTTC. Residues: CASSLAVGLAGGPEYNEQFF.

The chain links TRBV7-2 to TRBJ2-1; 8 bases are a match to TRBD1. V was clipped by 5 bases and J by 1 base; unmatched bases: 10. The germline gives CDR1 SGHTA, CDR2 FQGNSA. The CDR3 consists of 17 residues. The CDR3 sequence: CASSRTPGGSSYNEQFF. The CDR3 region has the DNA TGTGCCAGCAGCCGAACTCCAGGGGGCTCTTCCTACAATGAGCAGTTCTTC.

V gene TRBV28 combines with J gene TRBJ2-7; no reliable D call. The CDR3 is made up of 13 amino acids. Trimming stripped 6 bases from V and 4 bases from J, with 13 bases between. In germline, CDR1 is MDHEN, CDR2 SYDVKM. CDR3 nucleotide sequence: TGTGCCAGCAGCTACGGCAGTTTATACGAGCAGTACGTC. Translating it yields CASSYGSLYEQYV.